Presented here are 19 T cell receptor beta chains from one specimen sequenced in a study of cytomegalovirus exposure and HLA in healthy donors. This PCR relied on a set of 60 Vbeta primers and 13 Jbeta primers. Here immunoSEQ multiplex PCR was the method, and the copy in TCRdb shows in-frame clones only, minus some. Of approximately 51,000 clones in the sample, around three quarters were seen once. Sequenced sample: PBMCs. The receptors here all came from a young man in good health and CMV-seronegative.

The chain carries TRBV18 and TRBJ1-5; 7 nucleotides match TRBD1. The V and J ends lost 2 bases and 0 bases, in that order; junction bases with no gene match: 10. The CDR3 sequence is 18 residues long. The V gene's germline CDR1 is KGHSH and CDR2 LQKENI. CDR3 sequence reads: CASSPEPDRVYSNQPQHF. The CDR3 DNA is TGTGCCAGCTCACCAGAACCCGACAGGGTCTATAGCAATCAGCCCCAGCATTTT.

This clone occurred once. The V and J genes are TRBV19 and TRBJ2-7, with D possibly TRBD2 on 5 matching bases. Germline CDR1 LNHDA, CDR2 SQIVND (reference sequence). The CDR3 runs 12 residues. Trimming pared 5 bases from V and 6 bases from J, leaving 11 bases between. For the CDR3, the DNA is TGTGCCAGTAGTCCGCCGGGGAGCGAGCAGTACTTC. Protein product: CASSPPGSEQYF.

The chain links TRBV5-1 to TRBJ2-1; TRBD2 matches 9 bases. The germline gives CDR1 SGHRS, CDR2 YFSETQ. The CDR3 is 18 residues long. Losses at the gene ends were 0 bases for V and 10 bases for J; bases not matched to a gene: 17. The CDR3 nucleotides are TGCGCCAGCAGCTTGGGCCCTACTTCAGCGGGAGGCTCGAAAGAGCAGTTCTTC. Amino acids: CASSLGPTSAGGSKEQFF. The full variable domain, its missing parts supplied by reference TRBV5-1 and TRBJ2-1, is KAGVTQTPRYLIKTRGQQVTLSCSPISGHRSVSWYQQTPGQGLQFLFEYFSETQRNKGNFPGRFSGRQFSNSRSEMNVSTLELGDSALYLCASSLGPTSAGGSKEQFFGPGTRLTVL.

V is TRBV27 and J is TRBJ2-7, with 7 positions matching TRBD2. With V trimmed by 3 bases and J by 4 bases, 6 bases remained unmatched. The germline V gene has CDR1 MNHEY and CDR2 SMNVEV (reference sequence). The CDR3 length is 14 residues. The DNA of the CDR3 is TGTGCCAGCAGTTTCGGCGGGAGTTTATACGAGCAGTACTTC. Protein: CASSFGGSLYEQYF.

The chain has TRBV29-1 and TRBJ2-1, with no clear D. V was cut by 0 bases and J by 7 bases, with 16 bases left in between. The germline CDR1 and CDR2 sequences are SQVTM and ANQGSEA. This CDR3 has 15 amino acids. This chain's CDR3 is CSVEDPVPLRNEQFF. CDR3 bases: TGCAGCGTTGAAGATCCTGTCCCTCTTCGGAATGAGCAGTTCTTC.

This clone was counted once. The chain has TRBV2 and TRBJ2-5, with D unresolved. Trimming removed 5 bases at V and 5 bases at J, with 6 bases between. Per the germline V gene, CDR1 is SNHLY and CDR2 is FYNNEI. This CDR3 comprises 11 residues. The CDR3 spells CASSQMETQYF. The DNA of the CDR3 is TGTGCCAGCAGTCAGATGGAGACCCAGTACTTC.

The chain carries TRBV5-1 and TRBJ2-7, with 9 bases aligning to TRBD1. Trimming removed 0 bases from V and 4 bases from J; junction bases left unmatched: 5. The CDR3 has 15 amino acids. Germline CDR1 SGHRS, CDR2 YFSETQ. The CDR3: CASSLGGTGIYEQYF. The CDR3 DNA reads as TGCGCCAGCAGCTTGGGCGGGACAGGGATTTACGAGCAGTACTTC. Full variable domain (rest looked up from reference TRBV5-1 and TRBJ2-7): KAGVTQTPRYLIKTRGQQVTLSCSPISGHRSVSWYQQTPGQGLQFLFEYFSETQRNKGNFPGRFSGRQFSNSRSEMNVSTLELGDSALYLCASSLGGTGIYEQYFGPGTRLTVT.

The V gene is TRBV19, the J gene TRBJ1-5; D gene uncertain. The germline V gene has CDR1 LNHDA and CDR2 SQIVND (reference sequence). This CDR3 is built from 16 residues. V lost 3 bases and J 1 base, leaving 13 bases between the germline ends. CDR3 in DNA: TGTGCCAGTAGTATTTCACGGGATATGAGCAATCAGCCCCAGCATTTT. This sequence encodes CASSISRDMSNQPQHF.

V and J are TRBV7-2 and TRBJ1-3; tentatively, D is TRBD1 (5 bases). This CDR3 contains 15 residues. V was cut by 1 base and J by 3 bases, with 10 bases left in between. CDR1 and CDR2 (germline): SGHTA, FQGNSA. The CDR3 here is CASSLVAGFGNTIYF. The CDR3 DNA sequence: TGTGCCAGCAGCTTAGTTGCAGGGTTTGGAAACACCATATATTTT.

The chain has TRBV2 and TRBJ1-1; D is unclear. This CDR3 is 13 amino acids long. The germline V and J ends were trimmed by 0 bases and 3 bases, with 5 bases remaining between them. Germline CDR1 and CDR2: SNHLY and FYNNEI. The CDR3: CASSEAWHTEAFF. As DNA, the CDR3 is TGTGCCAGCAGTGAAGCGTGGCACACTGAAGCTTTCTTT.

CDR3 bases: TGTGCCACCAGCAGGGCCCAGATAGGGACATTCTACAATGAGCAGTTCTTC. It encodes CATSRAQIGTFYNEQFF. The chain couples TRBV15 to TRBJ2-1, with TRBD1 as a possible D gene (6 bases). Per germline, CDR1 LNHNV and CDR2 YYDKDF (reference sequence). The CDR3 length is 17 residues. Deletions cut 3 bases from V and 3 bases from J, with 18 bases between. The complete variable domain, with remaining parts taken from reference TRBV15 and TRBJ2-1, reads DAMVIQNPRYQVTQFGKPVTLSCSQTLNHNVMYWYQQKSSQAPKLLFHYYDKDFNNEADTPDNFQSRRPNTSFCFLDIRSPGLGDTAMYLCATSRAQIGTFYNEQFFGPGTRLTVL.

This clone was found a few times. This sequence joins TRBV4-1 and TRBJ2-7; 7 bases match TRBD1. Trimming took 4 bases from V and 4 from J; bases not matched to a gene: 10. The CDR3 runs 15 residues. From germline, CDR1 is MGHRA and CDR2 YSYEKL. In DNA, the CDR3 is TGCGCCAGCAGCCTACTGTGGGACAGAACTTACGAGCAGTACTTC. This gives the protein CASSLLWDRTYEQYF.

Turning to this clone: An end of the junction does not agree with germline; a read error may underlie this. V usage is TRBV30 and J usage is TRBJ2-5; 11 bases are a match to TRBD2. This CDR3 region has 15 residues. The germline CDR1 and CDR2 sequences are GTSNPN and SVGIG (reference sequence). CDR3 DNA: TGTGCCTGGAGTGCCGGGACTAGCGGTCAAGAGGCCCAGTACTTC. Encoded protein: CAWSAGTSGQEAQYF.

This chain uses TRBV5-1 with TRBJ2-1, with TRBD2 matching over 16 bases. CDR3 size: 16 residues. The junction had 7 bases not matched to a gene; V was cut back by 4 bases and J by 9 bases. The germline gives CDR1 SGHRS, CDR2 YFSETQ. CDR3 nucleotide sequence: TGCGCCAGCAGCAAGGGACTAGCGGGAGGGCTGGGTGAGCAGTTCTTC. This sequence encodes CASSKGLAGGLGEQFF.

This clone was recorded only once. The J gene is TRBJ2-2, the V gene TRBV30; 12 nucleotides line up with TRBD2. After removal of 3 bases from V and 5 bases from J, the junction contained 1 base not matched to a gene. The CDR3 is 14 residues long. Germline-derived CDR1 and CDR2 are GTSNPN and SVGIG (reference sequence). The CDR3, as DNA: TGTGCCTGGAGACTAGCGGGAGGAACCGGGGAGCTGTTTTTT. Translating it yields CAWRLAGGTGELFF.

CDR3 bases: TGCGCCAGCAGCTTGGGGGGTATGGGGGCAGTAGCCAAAAACATTCAGTACTTC. Encoded protein: CASSLGGMGAVAKNIQYF. The chain links TRBV5-1 to TRBJ2-4; tentative D call: TRBD1 (6 bases). The CDR3 is 18 residues long. Germline V gives CDR1 SGHRS, CDR2 YFSETQ. The ends were cut back, 0 bases at V and 0 bases at J, with 16 bases in the middle.

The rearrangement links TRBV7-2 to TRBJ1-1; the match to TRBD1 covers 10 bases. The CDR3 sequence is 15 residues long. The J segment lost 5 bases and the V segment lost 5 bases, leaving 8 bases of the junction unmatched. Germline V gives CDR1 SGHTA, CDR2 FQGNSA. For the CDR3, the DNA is TGTGCCAGCAGCCTTCAAGGGACAGGGGCGACTGAAGCTTTCTTT. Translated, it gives CASSLQGTGATEAFF.

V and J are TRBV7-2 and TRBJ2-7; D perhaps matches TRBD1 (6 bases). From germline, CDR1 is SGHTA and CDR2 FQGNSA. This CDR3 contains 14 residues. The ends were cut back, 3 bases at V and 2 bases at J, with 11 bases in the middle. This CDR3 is CASSLGDNPYEQYF. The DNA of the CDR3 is TGTGCCAGCAGCTTGGGGGACAACCCCTACGAGCAGTACTTC.

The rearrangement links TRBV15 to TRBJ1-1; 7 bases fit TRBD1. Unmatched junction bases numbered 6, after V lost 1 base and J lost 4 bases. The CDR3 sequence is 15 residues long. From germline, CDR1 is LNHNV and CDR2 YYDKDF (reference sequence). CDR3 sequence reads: CATSRGAAGGTEAFF. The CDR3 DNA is TGTGCCACCAGCAGAGGGGCGGCAGGGGGCACTGAAGCTTTCTTT.